The present TCR beta chain was sequenced within a study of CD8 T cells in Susac syndrome. The germline V and J ends were trimmed by 3 bases and 5 bases, with 11 bases remaining between them. The length of the CDR3 is 12 residues. Germline CDR1 is SQVTM and CDR2 is ANQGSEA. RNA totalling roughly 0.45 to 1 ug underwent reverse transcription with random hexamers. An immunoSEQ multiplex PCR generated amplified TCR beta CDR3 products spanning 54 Vbeta and 13 Jbeta. TCRdb re-analysed the immunoSEQ multiplex PCR reads in MiXCR, keeping a single row per CDR3 protein. The sample shows over 140,000 distinct CDR3 sequences, 85% to 95% of them seen only once.

The V call is TRBV29-1, the J call TRBJ2-7; D might be TRBD1 or TRBD2, each matching 5 bases. The sequence was collected from a human donor with Susac syndrome. The sequencing sample was made of CD4+ T cells from PBMCs. The CDR3 spells CSVDEGSHEQYF. The CDR3 coding sequence is TGCAGCGTTGATGAGGGGTCCCACGAGCAGTACTTC.